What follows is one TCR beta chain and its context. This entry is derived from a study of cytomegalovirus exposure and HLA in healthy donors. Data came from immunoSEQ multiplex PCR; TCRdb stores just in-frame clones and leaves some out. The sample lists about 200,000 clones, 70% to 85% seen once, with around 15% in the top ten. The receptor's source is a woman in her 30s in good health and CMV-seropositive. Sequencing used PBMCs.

The CDR3 DNA sequence: TGTGCCAGCAGCAACGAGCTATCCTACGAGCAGTACTTC. Its protein product is CASSNELSYEQYF. The chain has TRBV21-1 and TRBJ2-7; TRBD2, the D gene given by the table, was not confirmed from the DNA. TRBV21-1 is labeled a pseudogene. CDR3 size: 13 residues.